This T cell receptor (beta chain) was sequenced during a study of T-cell memory formation after mild COVID-19. About the research overall: Largely donor-specific sequence clusters came from two donors.

With 6 bases clipped from V and 1 base from J, the junction kept 3 bases outside the gene matches. Germline assignment: CDR1 DFQATT and CDR2 SNEGSKA (reference sequence). There are 12 residues in the CDR3. From the 5' RACE reads, TCRdb called clonotypes with MiXCR, one entry per CDR3 protein. In the table there are hundreds of thousands of distinct CDR3 sequences, 20% to 25% of which are singletons. Sequencing input: PBMCs or a T cell subset sorted from them (not recorded which). This TCR was sampled from an adult woman who had mild COVID-19 (a few samples of this study predate the infection). Cell type and time point are not known. The gene calls are TRBV20-1 and TRBJ2-7; 7 bases agree with TRBD2. The DNA for the CDR3 is TGCAGTGCCAAGGGAGGGTCCTACGAGCAGTACTTC. It codes for CSAKGGSYEQYF.